The 27 T cell receptor beta chains presented below share a single source sample, sequenced in a study of blood T cell repertoires in COVID-19. Clones were read by immunoSEQ multiplex PCR, and TCRdb kept only the in-frame ones, dropping some. The sample has roughly 220,000 clones, 70% to 90% seen once; the top ten hold around 3%. Sample: peripheral blood. The receptors here all came from a man in his fifties who had recovered from COVID-19.

This clone came up once. The chain couples TRBV9 to TRBJ2-3, with TRBD2 matching 14 bases. Losses at the gene ends were 3 bases for V and 4 bases for J; bases not matched to a gene: 4. Germline CDR1 and CDR2: SGDLS and YYNGEE. The CDR3 sequence is 16 residues long. CDR3 in DNA: TGTGCCAGCAGCGAGGGACTAGCGGGAGCCGCAGATACGCAGTATTTT. It is translated as CASSEGLAGAADTQYF.

The chain joins TRBV6-2 or TRBV6-3 to TRBJ2-5; 8 nucleotides align to TRBD2. CDR1 is MNHEY and CDR2 is SVGEGT in the germline V gene. Trimming cost V 2 bases and J 6 bases; bases outside gene matches: 5. The CDR3 contains 14 residues. In DNA form, the CDR3 reads TGTGCCAGCAGTTACCCCCGGGGGGGTCAGACCCAGTACTTC. As protein: CASSYPRGGQTQYF.

V gene TRBV24-1 combines with J gene TRBJ2-5; 10 bases are shared with TRBD1. CDR1 is KGHDR, CDR2 SFDVKD, per germline. Trimming cost V 2 bases and J 5 bases; bases outside gene matches: 13. CDR3 length: 18 amino acids. Here the CDR3 reads CATSDWAPRTGGPETQYF. The CDR3 bases are TGTGCCACCAGTGATTGGGCCCCACGGACAGGGGGTCCGGAGACCCAGTACTTC.

The genes are TRBV28 and TRBJ2-7; perhaps TRBD2 as D (6 bases). The CDR3 covers 11 residues. Trimming cost V 6 bases and J 7 bases, with 10 bases left between them. CDR1 is MDHEN and CDR2 is SYDVKM in the germline V gene. CDR3 nucleotides: TGTGCCAGCAGCTTGGGAGGAGAGCAGTACTTC. Protein product: CASSLGGEQYF.

The CDR3: CASSYGTGQDTQYF. In DNA, the CDR3 is TGTGCCAGCAGTTACGGTACGGGACAGGATACGCAGTATTTT. V gene TRBV6-5 combines with J gene TRBJ2-3; 7 nucleotides line up with TRBD1. After removal of 2 bases from V and 6 bases from J, the junction contained 5 bases not matched to a gene. Germline-derived CDR1 and CDR2 are MNHEY and SVGAGI. This CDR3 region has 14 residues.

The V gene is TRBV28, the J gene TRBJ2-5, with 14 bases identical to TRBD2. Per the germline V gene, CDR1 is MDHEN and CDR2 is SYDVKM. This CDR3 comprises 17 residues. J was trimmed by 6 bases and V by 4 bases; bases with no gene match: 10. CDR3 nucleotide sequence: TGTGCCAGCAGTTCGCGACTAGCGGGAGGGCCGGGAAAGACCCAGTACTTC. Protein product: CASSSRLAGGPGKTQYF.

The rearrangement uses TRBV30 and TRBJ2-2; D possibly corresponds to TRBD2 (7 bases). This CDR3 region has 12 residues. Germline-derived CDR1 and CDR2 are GTSNPN and SVGIG (reference sequence). V lost 8 bases to trimming and J lost 6 bases, with 13 bases between them. The CDR3: CAREGGSGELFF. Here the CDR3 DNA reads TGTGCCCGAGAGGGGGGGTCCGGGGAGCTGTTTTTT.

The V and J genes are TRBV6-5 and TRBJ2-7; TRBD1 is a possible D gene (6 bases). Germline V gives CDR1 MNHEY, CDR2 SVGAGI. V lost 6 bases, J lost 4 bases, and 13 bases lay in between. CDR3 length: 13 amino acids. CDR3 coding DNA: TGTGCCAGCAGGGTAGGGGGAACGTACGAGCAGTACTTC. It specifies CASRVGGTYEQYF.

The chain has TRBV11-2 and TRBJ2-7; TRBD2 agrees at 8 bases. CDR1 SGHAT and CDR2 FQNNGV come from the germline V gene. The CDR3 totals 14 residues. The V and J ends lost 5 bases and 2 bases, in that order; junction bases with no gene match: 5. The DNA for the CDR3 is TGTGCCAGCAGCGGGGGGACTAGTCCCTACGAGCAGTACTTC. Translated: CASSGGTSPYEQYF.

The chain combines TRBV7-2 with TRBJ1-2; 7 bases are shared with TRBD1. V shed 5 bases and J 0 bases; nucleotides not matched to a gene: 9. Looked up from germline, CDR1 is SGHTA and CDR2 is FQGNSA. The CDR3 length is 16 residues. The CDR3 loop is CASSLQGESTNYGYTF. The CDR3 DNA reads TGTGCCAGCAGCCTCCAGGGGGAGTCCACTAACTATGGCTACACCTTC. Full variable domain (remainder filled in from reference TRBV7-2 and TRBJ1-2): GAGVSQSPSNKVTEKGKDVELRCDPISGHTALYWYRQSLGQGLEFLIYFQGNSAPDKSGLPSDRFSAERTGGSVSTLTIQRTQQEDSAVYLCASSLQGESTNYGYTFGSGTRLTVV.

The V gene is TRBV28, the J gene TRBJ2-7; 9 bases align to TRBD1. V trimming: 6 bases; J trimming: 2 bases; junction bases outside the gene matches: 8. Germline values: CDR1 MDHEN, CDR2 SYDVKM. This CDR3 is built from 15 residues. The CDR3 nucleotides are TGTGCCAGCAGCCGGGGACAGGGAAGTCCCTACGAGCAGTACTTC. Translation gives CASSRGQGSPYEQYF.

The chain carries TRBV28 and TRBJ1-5; tentative D call: TRBD1 (5 bases). Trimming took 2 bases from V and 6 from J, leaving 11 bases between them. This CDR3 spans 14 amino acids. Germline V gene sequence: CDR1 MDHEN, CDR2 SYDVKM. CDR3 loop: CASSLAGLSQPQHF. The CDR3 DNA follows: TGTGCCAGCAGTTTAGCAGGGCTCAGTCAGCCCCAGCATTTT.

This chain uses TRBV5-1 with TRBJ2-3; the match to TRBD2 covers 9 bases. V lost 1 base, J lost 0 bases, and 3 bases stayed unmatched. CDR1 and CDR2 (germline): SGHRS, YFSETQ. The CDR3 loop spans 16 amino acids. In DNA, the CDR3 is TGCGCCAGCAGCTTGAGTGCGGGAGGGAGCACAGATACGCAGTATTTT. Protein sequence: CASSLSAGGSTDTQYF.

The chain is built from TRBV27 and TRBJ1-4; D might be TRBD1 (5 bases). CDR3 size: 16 residues. CDR1 and CDR2 from the germline V gene are MNHEY and SMNVEV (reference sequence). V dropped 1 base and J dropped 4 bases, with 13 bases sitting between them. The CDR3 protein is CASSLLPLGGNEKLFF. The CDR3 DNA reads TGTGCCAGCAGTTTATTACCCCTGGGGGGTAATGAAAAACTGTTTTTT.

The chain joins TRBV11-2 to TRBJ2-1; D unresolved. V lost 3 bases and J lost 6, with 12 bases in between. The CDR3 has 14 amino acids. Germline V gene lookup returns CDR1 SGHAT and CDR2 FQNNGV. CDR3 loop: CASSLAEALNEQFF. The CDR3 DNA sequence: TGTGCCAGCAGCTTGGCAGAGGCCCTCAATGAGCAGTTCTTC.

In this sample, this clone turned up once. The chain uses TRBV28 and TRBJ2-7; D might be TRBD2 (6 bases). This CDR3 has 13 residues. Germline lookup yields CDR1 MDHEN and CDR2 SYDVKM. The germline V and J ends were trimmed by 2 bases and 3 bases, with 8 bases remaining between them. DNA of the CDR3: TGTGCCAGCAGTTTACGGGGGAGCTACGAGCAGTACTTC. Its protein is CASSLRGSYEQYF.

V usage is TRBV6-6 and J usage is TRBJ2-1, with 9 bases lining up with TRBD1. V lost 0 bases and J lost 6; bases outside the gene matches: 6. Germline CDR1 reads MNHNY; CDR2 reads SVGAGI (reference sequence). The CDR3 spans 16 residues. CDR3: CASSYSGTGNTNEQFF. Here the CDR3 DNA reads TGTGCCAGCAGTTACTCCGGGACAGGGAATACCAATGAGCAGTTCTTC.

V usage is TRBV29-1 and J usage is TRBJ2-2; 9 bases fit TRBD2. The CDR3 is made up of 15 amino acids. The V segment lost 6 bases and the J segment 4 bases; nucleotides outside the gene matches: 9. Germline V gene data show CDR1 as SQVTM and CDR2 as ANQGSEA. This CDR3 is CSVDHSGSGTGELFF. The DNA of the CDR3 is TGCAGCGTAGATCATAGCGGGAGTGGCACCGGGGAGCTGTTTTTT.

The chain couples TRBV28 to TRBJ1-4; 9 bases map to TRBD1. This CDR3 is 14 amino acids long. J lost 7 bases, V lost 6 bases, and 6 bases had no gene match. The V gene's germline CDR1 is MDHEN and CDR2 SYDVKM. The CDR3 spells CASRKQGAVEKLFF. DNA of the CDR3: TGTGCCAGCAGGAAACAGGGGGCGGTTGAAAAACTGTTTTTT.

This clone has only one observation. This rearrangement joins TRBV6-5 to TRBJ2-7, with 7 bases matching TRBD2. The CDR3 runs 15 residues. Germline lookup yields CDR1 MNHEY and CDR2 SVGAGI. The junction had 11 bases not matched to a gene; V was cut back by 5 bases and J by 4 bases. CDR3 nucleotides: TGTGCCAGCAGTCAGGCGCGGGAGTACCTATACGAGCAGTACTTC. It encodes CASSQAREYLYEQYF.

The CDR3 loop reads CASSHSGRASEQYF. The CDR3 bases are TGTGCCAGCAGCCATAGCGGGAGGGCCTCCGAGCAGTACTTC. The rearrangement links TRBV4-2 to TRBJ2-7, with 11 bases aligning to TRBD2. The CDR3 covers 14 residues. From germline, CDR1 is LGHNA and CDR2 YNFKEQ. Trimming cost V 3 bases and J 6 bases; bases outside gene matches: 4.

In nucleotides, the CDR3 is TGTGCCAGCAGCCAAGATTTCCAGGACAGCAATGGCTACACCTTC. Encoded protein: CASSQDFQDSNGYTF. The V gene is TRBV3-1 (or the pseudogene TRBV3-2), the J gene TRBJ1-2; D is possibly TRBD1 (6 bases). The CDR3 consists of 15 residues. V was pared by 0 bases and J by 6 bases, with 14 bases between. Looked up from germline, CDR1 is LGHDT and CDR2 is YNNKEL (reference sequence).

The V and J genes are TRBV10-3 and TRBJ2-1; D may be TRBD2 (5 bases). The V end was cut by 1 base, the J end by 6 bases, with 16 bases between. CDR1 is ENHRY and CDR2 is SYGVKD in the germline V gene. The CDR3 spans 16 residues. Here the CDR3 DNA reads TGTGCCATCAGTGAGTTCATAAGGGAGAGCCCCAATGAGCAGTTCTTC. It specifies CAISEFIRESPNEQFF.

This clone has more than one count but fewer than ten. The rearrangement links TRBV18 to TRBJ1-5; no definite D call. Germline-derived CDR1 and CDR2 are KGHSH and LQKENI. This CDR3 has 14 amino acids. V lost 6 bases to trimming and J lost 3 bases, with 12 bases between them. DNA of the CDR3: TGTGCCAGCTCCCTCACAGAGTTCAATCAGCCCCAGCATTTT. It codes for CASSLTEFNQPQHF.

The rearrangement uses TRBV28 and TRBJ2-1; 10 bases align to TRBD2. V lost 6 bases to trimming and J lost 4 bases; unmatched junction nucleotides: 9. The CDR3 is 16 residues long. Germline CDR1 reads MDHEN; CDR2 reads SYDVKM. CDR3 sequence (DNA): TGTGCCAGCAGCCCTAGCGGGAGAAACCAGTACAATGAGCAGTTCTTC. Its protein product is CASSPSGRNQYNEQFF.

The CDR3 nucleotides are TGCGCCAGCAGCTCCGGGACTAGCGGGAGGTACGAGCAGTACTTC. Its translation is CASSSGTSGRYEQYF. The chain couples TRBV5-1 to TRBJ2-7; 15 bases map to TRBD2. The V and J ends lost 3 bases and 4 bases, in that order; junction bases with no gene match: 2. The CDR3 totals 15 residues. Germline CDR1 SGHRS, CDR2 YFSETQ.

This clone was seen more than once but under ten times. The rearrangement links TRBV19 to TRBJ2-3; weak D call: TRBD2 (7 bases). V was pared by 6 bases and J by 9 bases, with 22 bases between. CDR1 and CDR2 from the germline V gene are LNHDA and SQIVND (reference sequence). The CDR3 loop spans 15 amino acids. Here the CDR3 reads CASSPAGARGLTQYF. The DNA of the CDR3 is TGTGCCAGTAGCCCGGCGGGGGCGCGAGGTCTGACGCAGTATTTT.